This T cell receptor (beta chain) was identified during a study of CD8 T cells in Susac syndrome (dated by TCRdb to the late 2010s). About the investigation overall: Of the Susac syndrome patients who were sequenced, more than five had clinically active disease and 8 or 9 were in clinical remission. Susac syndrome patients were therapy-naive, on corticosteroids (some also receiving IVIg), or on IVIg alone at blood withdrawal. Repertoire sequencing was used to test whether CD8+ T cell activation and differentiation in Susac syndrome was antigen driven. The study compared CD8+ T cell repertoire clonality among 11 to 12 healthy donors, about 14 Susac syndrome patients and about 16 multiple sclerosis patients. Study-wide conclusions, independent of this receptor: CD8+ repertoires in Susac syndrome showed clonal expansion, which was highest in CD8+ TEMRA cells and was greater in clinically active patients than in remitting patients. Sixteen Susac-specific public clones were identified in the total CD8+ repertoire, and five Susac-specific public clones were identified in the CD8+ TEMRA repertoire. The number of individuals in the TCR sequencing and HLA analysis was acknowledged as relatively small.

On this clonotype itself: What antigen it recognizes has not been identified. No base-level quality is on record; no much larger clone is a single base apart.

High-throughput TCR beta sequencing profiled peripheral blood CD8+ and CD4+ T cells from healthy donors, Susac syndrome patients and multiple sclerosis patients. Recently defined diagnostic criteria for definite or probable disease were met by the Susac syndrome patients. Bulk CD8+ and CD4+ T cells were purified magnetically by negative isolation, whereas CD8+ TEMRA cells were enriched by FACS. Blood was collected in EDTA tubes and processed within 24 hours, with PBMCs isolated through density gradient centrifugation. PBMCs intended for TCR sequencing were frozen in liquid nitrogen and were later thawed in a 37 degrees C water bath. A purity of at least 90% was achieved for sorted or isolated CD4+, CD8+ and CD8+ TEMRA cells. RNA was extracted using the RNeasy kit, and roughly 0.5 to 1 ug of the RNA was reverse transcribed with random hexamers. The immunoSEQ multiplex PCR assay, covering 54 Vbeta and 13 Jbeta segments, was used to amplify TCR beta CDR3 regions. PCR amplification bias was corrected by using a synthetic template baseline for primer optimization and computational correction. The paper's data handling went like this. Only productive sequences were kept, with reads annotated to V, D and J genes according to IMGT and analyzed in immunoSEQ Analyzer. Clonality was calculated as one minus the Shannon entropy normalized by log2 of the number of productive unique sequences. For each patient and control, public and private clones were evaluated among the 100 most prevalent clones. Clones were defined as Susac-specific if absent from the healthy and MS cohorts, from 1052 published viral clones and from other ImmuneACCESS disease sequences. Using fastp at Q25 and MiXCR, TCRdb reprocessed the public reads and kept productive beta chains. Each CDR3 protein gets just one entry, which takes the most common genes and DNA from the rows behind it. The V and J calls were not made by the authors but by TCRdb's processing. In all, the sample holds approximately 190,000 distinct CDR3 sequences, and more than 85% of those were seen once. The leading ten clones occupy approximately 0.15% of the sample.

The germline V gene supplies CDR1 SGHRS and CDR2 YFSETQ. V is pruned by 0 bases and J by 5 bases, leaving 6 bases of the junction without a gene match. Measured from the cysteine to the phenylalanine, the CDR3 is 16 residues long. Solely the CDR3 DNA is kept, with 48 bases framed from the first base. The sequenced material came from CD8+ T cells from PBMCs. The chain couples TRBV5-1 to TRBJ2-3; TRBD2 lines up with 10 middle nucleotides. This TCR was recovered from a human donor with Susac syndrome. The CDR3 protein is CASSLGPAGGQDTQYF. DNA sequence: TGCGCCAGCAGCTTGGGCCCAGCGGGGGGGCAAGATACGCAGTATTTT.